Shown below are 15 T cell receptor beta chains from a single sample sequenced in a study of T cell responses to AZD1222 COVID-19 vaccine. Repertoires were generated with immunoSEQ multiplex PCR, while TCRdb's copy carries only in-frame clones and drops some. The sample shows 120,000 to 150,000 clones, roughly nine tenths of them seen only once. This material consisted of peripheral blood, taken 28 days after the second AZD1222 dose. Receptors originate from an adult who received the AZD1222 COVID-19 vaccine.

The table lists this clone with a count of one. The chain is built from TRBV9 and TRBJ2-5; the D gene is possibly TRBD2 (7 bases). The CDR3 contains 18 residues. V was trimmed by 1 base and J by 2 bases, leaving 21 bases between them. Germline loops: CDR1 SGDLS, CDR2 YYNGEE. CDR3 DNA: TGTGCCAGCAGCGTAAGGCCGGGGGGCCGAAATATTCAAGAGACCCAGTACTTC. This codes for CASSVRPGGRNIQETQYF.

Only a few counts were recorded for this clone. The chain links TRBV30 to TRBJ1-2; D ambiguous. V lost 5 bases and J 4 bases, leaving 17 bases between the germline ends. CDR1 is GTSNPN, CDR2 SVGIG, per germline (reference sequence). This CDR3 region has 14 residues. The CDR3 sequence: CAWLGKSGAYGYTF. The DNA for the CDR3 is TGTGCCTGGCTTGGAAAATCCGGTGCCTATGGCTACACCTTC. The full variable domain, rest sourced from reference TRBV30 and TRBJ1-2, is SQTIHQWPATLVQPVGSPLSLECTVEGTSNPNLYWYRQAAGRGLQLLFYSVGIGQISSEVPQNLSASRPQDRQFILSSKKLLLSDSGFYLCAWLGKSGAYGYTFGSGTRLTVV.

The rearrangement joins TRBV3-1 (or the pseudogene TRBV3-2) to TRBJ1-6, with 8 bases that match TRBD1. CDR3 length: 16 amino acids. CDR1 is LGHDT and CDR2 is YNNKEL in the germline V gene (reference sequence). Trimming cost V 2 bases and J 4 bases; bases outside gene matches: 4. CDR3 sequence (DNA): TGTGCCAGCAGCCAATTAACAGGGGGGTATAATTCACCCCTCCACTTT. Its protein product is CASSQLTGGYNSPLHF.

The chain couples TRBV30 to TRBJ1-5; 7 bases match TRBD1. The ends lost 3 bases at V and 4 bases at J; junction bases unmatched: 3. The germline V gene has CDR1 GTSNPN and CDR2 SVGIG (reference sequence). This CDR3 comprises 13 residues. The CDR3 nucleotides read TGTGCCTGGAGCTCGGACAGGAATCAGCCCCAGCATTTT. This sequence encodes CAWSSDRNQPQHF. Variable domain in full (rest from reference TRBV30 and TRBJ1-5): SQTIHQWPATLVQPVGSPLSLECTVEGTSNPNLYWYRQAAGRGLQLLFYSVGIGQISSEVPQNLSASRPQDRQFILSSKKLLLSDSGFYLCAWSSDRNQPQHFGDGTRLSIL.

This chain connects TRBV2 to TRBJ1-2; 8 nucleotides agree with TRBD1. The CDR3 sequence is 12 residues long. Germline V gene lookup returns CDR1 SNHLY and CDR2 FYNNEI. The ends lost 6 bases at V and 6 bases at J; junction bases unmatched: 3. The CDR3 sequence is CASSETGDGYTF. The DNA of the CDR3 is TGTGCCAGCAGCGAGACAGGGGATGGCTACACCTTC.

The V gene is TRBV7-3, the J gene TRBJ2-1; perhaps TRBD2 as D (5 bases). The V gene lost 0 bases and the J gene lost 9 bases, with 6 bases spanning the gap. The CDR3 consists of 12 residues. The germline gives CDR1 SGHTA, CDR2 FQGTGA. This CDR3 is CASSLTGIEQFF. CDR3 coding DNA: TGTGCCAGCAGCTTAACCGGGATTGAGCAGTTCTTC.

The chain employs TRBV4-1 and TRBJ2-7; 7 bases fit TRBD2. Per germline, CDR1 MGHRA and CDR2 YSYEKL. V was pared by 3 bases and J by 0 bases, with 2 bases of the junction left unmatched. This CDR3 is 14 amino acids long. The CDR3 protein is CASSHTSDSYEQYF. The CDR3 nucleotides read TGCGCCAGCAGCCACACTAGCGACTCCTACGAGCAGTACTTC.

As DNA, the CDR3 is TGCGCCAGCAGCAGATCCGGGACAGGCTCGGGAAACACCATATATTTT. This gives the protein CASSRSGTGSGNTIYF. The chain has TRBV5-1 and TRBJ1-3, with 8 bases identical to TRBD1. With V trimmed by 4 bases and J by 4 bases, 10 bases remained unmatched. Germline CDR1 and CDR2: SGHRS and YFSETQ. This CDR3 comprises 16 residues.

V is TRBV5-6 and J is TRBJ1-5, with D uncertain. From germline, CDR1 is SGHDT and CDR2 YYEEEE. This CDR3 has 12 amino acids. Trimming stripped 0 bases from V and 7 bases from J, with 5 bases between. Here the CDR3 reads CASSLGEQPQHF. DNA for the CDR3: TGTGCCAGCAGCTTGGGAGAACAGCCCCAGCATTTT.

The chain has TRBV7-3 and TRBJ2-1, with D perhaps given as TRBD1 or TRBD2 (5 bases each). Trimming took off 5 bases at V and 8 bases at J, with 13 bases between the two ends. The CDR3 is 13 residues long. Germline assignment: CDR1 SGHTA and CDR2 FQGTGA. CDR3 protein: CASSPTQGDEQFF. The CDR3 DNA sequence: TGTGCCAGCAGCCCTACTCAGGGAGATGAGCAGTTCTTC.

The rearrangement links TRBV6-5 to TRBJ1-1; D gene uncertain. The CDR3 runs 14 residues. Trimming took 0 bases from V and 4 from J, leaving 9 bases between them. Germline-derived CDR1 and CDR2 are MNHEY and SVGAGI. CDR3 residues: CASSYSWKGTEAFF. As DNA, the CDR3 is TGTGCCAGCAGTTACTCCTGGAAGGGCACTGAAGCTTTCTTT.

In this sample, this clone turned up a few times. V usage is TRBV6-5 and J usage is TRBJ1-2; D possibly corresponds to TRBD1 (6 bases). V was trimmed by 2 bases and J by 4 bases, leaving 8 bases between them. Per germline, CDR1 MNHEY and CDR2 SVGAGI. The length of the CDR3 is 13 residues. The CDR3, as DNA: TGTGCCAGCAGTTACGACAGGACCTATGGCTACACCTTC. It translates to CASSYDRTYGYTF.

This clone has only a few counts. V and J are TRBV18 and TRBJ2-3; TRBD1 agrees at 7 bases. Germline CDR1 KGHSH, CDR2 LQKENI. CDR3 length: 17 amino acids. V shed 0 bases and J 6 bases; nucleotides not matched to a gene: 12. As DNA, the CDR3 is TGTGCCAGCTCACCACCCTCTTCGACAGGGCTAAAGGATACGCAGTATTTT. Translation: CASSPPSSTGLKDTQYF.

The count of this clone is one. The chain combines TRBV30 with TRBJ1-2; TRBD1 might be the D (6 bases). The CDR3 is 14 residues long. V lost 0 bases, J lost 4 bases, and 12 bases lay in between. Germline V gene data show CDR1 as GTSNPN and CDR2 as SVGIG (reference sequence). DNA of the CDR3: TGTGCCTGGAGTGTACATGAGGGGGGCTATGGCTACACCTTC. This codes for CAWSVHEGGYGYTF.

The chain recombines TRBV2 with TRBJ1-2, with D possibly being TRBD1 (6 bases). The length of the CDR3 is 15 residues. Trimming removed 6 bases at V and 0 bases at J, with 14 bases between. Germline-derived CDR1 and CDR2 are SNHLY and FYNNEI. CDR3 in DNA: TGTGCCAGCAGGGGGGGGCTGGAAGCTAACTATGGCTACACCTTC. Amino acids: CASRGGLEANYGYTF.